A selection of T cell receptor beta chains follows, all from one sample in a study of cytomegalovirus exposure and HLA in healthy donors. Sequencing used immunoSEQ multiplex PCR; TCRdb keeps in-frame clones, though not all of them. The sample has more than 85,000 clones; roughly 90% are singletons. The sequencing sample was made of PBMCs. The receptors derive from a woman aged 18-29 years in good health and CMV-seronegative. Each CDR3 is given with its conserved first and last residue. Fields, in order: J gene, D gene, clone size, V gene, CDR3 DNA, CDR3 protein. A D gene is named only where the DNA matches it firmly. Not every row has a clone size; where given, it reads once, few, many or a size class.

TRBJ2-7	TRBD1	.	TRBV5-5	TGTGCCAGCAGCTTGGGATGGACAGGTACCTACGAGCAGTACTTC	CASSLGWTGTYEQYF
TRBJ1-2	TRBD1	.	TRBV12-5	TGTGCTAGTGCCCCATCGGGACAGCCCTATGGCTACACCTTC	CASAPSGQPYGYTF
TRBJ1-2	TRBD1	.	TRBV28	TGTGCCAGCAGTTTAGGAACAGGGGCGGCTTATGGCTACACCTTC	CASSLGTGAAYGYTF
TRBJ2-7	.	once	TRBV28	TGTGCCAGCGGGCCAGGCTCAAGTTACGAGCAGTACTTC	CASGPGSSYEQYF
TRBJ1-1	.	.	TRBV28	TGTGCCAGCAGTGAAGTAGGAGGGGACACTGAAGCTTTCTTT	CASSEVGGDTEAFF
TRBJ2-7	TRBD2	once	TRBV5-1	TGCGCCAGCAGCCTCAATGGGGGGGAACCCTACGAGCAGTACTTC	CASSLNGGEPYEQYF
TRBJ2-1	TRBD2	.	TRBV5-1	TGCGCCAGCAGCCCCAGGACTAGCGGGGACAATGAGCAGTTCTTC	CASSPRTSGDNEQFF
TRBJ1-5	.	.	TRBV7-2	TGTGCCAGCAGCTTAGGAAGGGCGGGTCAGCCCCAGCATTTT	CASSLGRAGQPQHF
TRBJ2-1	TRBD2	.	TRBV6-5	TGTGCCAGCAGTCCATCGGGGGGAGGGGATGAGCAGTTCTTC	CASSPSGGGDEQFF
TRBJ1-6	TRBD1	.	TRBV6-1	TGTGCCGGGACTGAAACGGGACAGGATAATTCACCCCTCCACTTT	CAGTETGQDNSPLHF
TRBJ1-1	.	.	TRBV9	TGTGCCAGCAGCGTAGACTTGAACACTGAAGCTTTCTTT	CASSVDLNTEAFF
TRBJ2-2	.	.	TRBV5-1	TGCGCCAGCTTAGGCGACTACACCGGGGAGCTGTTTTTT	CASLGDYTGELFF
TRBJ1-2	.	.	TRBV5-1	TGCGCCAGCAGCTTGGATTCGGCAGGCACCTATGGCTACACCTTC	CASSLDSAGTYGYTF
TRBJ2-7	.	.	TRBV5-5	TGTGCCAGCAGCCATGGACAGTTCGAGCAGTACTTC	CASSHGQFEQYF